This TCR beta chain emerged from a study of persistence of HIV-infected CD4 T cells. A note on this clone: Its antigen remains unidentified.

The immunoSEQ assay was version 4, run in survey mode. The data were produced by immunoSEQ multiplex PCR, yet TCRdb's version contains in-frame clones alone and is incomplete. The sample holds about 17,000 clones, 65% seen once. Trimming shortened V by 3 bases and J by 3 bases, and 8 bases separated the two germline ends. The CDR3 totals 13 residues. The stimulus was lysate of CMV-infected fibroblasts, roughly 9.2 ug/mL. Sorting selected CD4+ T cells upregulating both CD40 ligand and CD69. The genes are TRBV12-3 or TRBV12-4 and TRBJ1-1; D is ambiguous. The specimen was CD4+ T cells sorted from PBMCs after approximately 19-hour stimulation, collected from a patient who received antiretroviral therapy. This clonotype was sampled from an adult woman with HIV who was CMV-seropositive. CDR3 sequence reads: CASSFRGYTEAFF. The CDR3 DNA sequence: TGTGCCAGCAGTTTCCGGGGTTACACTGAAGCTTTCTTT.